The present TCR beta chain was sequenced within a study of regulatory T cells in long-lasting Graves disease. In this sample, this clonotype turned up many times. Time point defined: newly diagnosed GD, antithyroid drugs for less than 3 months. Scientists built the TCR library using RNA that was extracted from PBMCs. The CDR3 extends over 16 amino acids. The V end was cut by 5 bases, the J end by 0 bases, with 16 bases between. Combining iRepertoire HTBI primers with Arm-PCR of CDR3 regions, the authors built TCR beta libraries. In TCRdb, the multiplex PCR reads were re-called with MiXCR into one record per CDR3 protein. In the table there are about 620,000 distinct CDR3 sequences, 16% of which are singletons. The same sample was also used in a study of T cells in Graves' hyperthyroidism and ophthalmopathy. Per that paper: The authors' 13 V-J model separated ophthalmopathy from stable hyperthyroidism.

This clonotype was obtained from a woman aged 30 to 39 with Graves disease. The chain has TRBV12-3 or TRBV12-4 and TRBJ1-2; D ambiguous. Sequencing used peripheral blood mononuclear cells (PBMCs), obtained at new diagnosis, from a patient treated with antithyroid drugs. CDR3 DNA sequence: TGTGCCAGCAGTCCTTTCCGCGGGAGACCTAACTATGGCTACACCTTC. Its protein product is CASSPFRGRPNYGYTF.